Below, 22 T cell receptor beta chains from the same sample are listed, as sequenced in a study of shared clonotypes between healthy human individuals. Clones were sequenced by immunoSEQ multiplex PCR, and TCRdb holds only the in-frame ones, with some missing. The sample contains 2 million to 3 million clones, over 85% of which appear only once. The sample consisted of naive CD4+ T cells from PBMCs. Noted subset: CD45RA+ positively selected. The receptor set was obtained from a man aged 18 to 29 in good health. Some clones in this sample may be carry-over from other donors' samples.

This chain connects TRBV5-1 to TRBJ2-3; D is unclear. Looked up from germline, CDR1 is SGHRS and CDR2 is YFSETQ. The CDR3 is 14 residues long. V lost 4 bases, J lost 4 bases, and 13 bases lay in between. This CDR3 reads CASSRTRKSDTQYF. As DNA, the CDR3 is TGCGCCAGCAGCCGGACCCGTAAATCAGATACGCAGTATTTT.

This chain uses TRBV5-1 with TRBJ2-7, with 7 nucleotides matching TRBD2. Trimming at V came to 0 bases and at J to 3 bases, leaving 6 bases not matched to a gene. The CDR3 sequence is 15 residues long. In germline, CDR1 is SGHRS, CDR2 YFSETQ. In nucleotides, the CDR3 is TGCGCCAGCAGCTTGGTTCGTAGCGGGCTCTACGAGCAGTACTTC. Its translation: CASSLVRSGLYEQYF.

The chain uses TRBV7-2 and TRBJ1-3; possible D gene TRBD1, 6 bases. Trimming took off 7 bases at V and 6 bases at J, with 16 bases between the two ends. This CDR3 is 14 amino acids long. Germline CDR1 and CDR2: SGHTA and FQGNSA. The CDR3 sequence: CASTVRGLENTIYF. In DNA, the CDR3 is TGTGCCAGCACCGTGCGGGGGCTCGAAAACACCATATATTTT.

V gene TRBV19 combines with J gene TRBJ2-4; D assignment may be TRBD1 or TRBD2 (5 bases each). The V end was cut by 6 bases, the J end by 0 bases, with 12 bases between. The germline CDR1 and CDR2 sequences are LNHDA and SQIVND (reference sequence). The CDR3 sequence is 15 residues long. The CDR3 reads CASSNTGTAKNIQYF. The DNA of the CDR3 is TGTGCCAGTAGCAATACCGGGACAGCCAAAAACATTCAGTACTTC.

CDR3 sequence: CASSEGQGTGYTF. The DNA of the CDR3 is TGTGCCAGCAGCGAAGGACAGGGCACTGGCTACACCTTC. The chain carries TRBV14 and TRBJ1-2, with 8 bases fitting TRBD1. V was pared by 5 bases and J by 7 bases, with 6 bases of the junction left unmatched. The CDR3 is 13 residues long. Germline assignment: CDR1 SGHDN and CDR2 FVKESK.

This clone turned up a few times. Additional DNA sequences in this sample encode the identical CDR3. J is TRBJ1-3 and V is TRBV5-1; no definite D call. CDR3 length: 15 residues. V was cut by 0 bases and J by 0 bases, with 7 bases left in between. Germline assignment: CDR1 SGHRS and CDR2 YFSETQ. The CDR3 DNA reads as TGCGCCAGCAGCTTGGGCCGGACCTCTGGAAACACCATATATTTT. It encodes CASSLGRTSGNTIYF.

V and J are TRBV7-8 and TRBJ2-5, with a possible D match to TRBD2 (6 bases). The CDR3 spans 15 residues. The V and J ends lost 6 bases and 6 bases respectively, with 20 bases between them. Germline lookup yields CDR1 SGHVS and CDR2 FQNEAQ. The CDR3 bases are TGTGCCAGCAGAACAAGGCGTTCGGGAGAACAGACCCAGTACTTC. This encodes CASRTRRSGEQTQYF.

The chain is built from TRBV2 and TRBJ2-1; 8 nucleotides align to TRBD2. The CDR3 spans 14 residues. Germline V gene data show CDR1 as SNHLY and CDR2 as FYNNEI. V shed 4 bases, J shed 4 bases, and the junction held 3 bases outside the gene matches. The CDR3 bases are TGTGCCAGCAGTGGATCTAGCGGGTACAATGAGCAGTTCTTC. Protein: CASSGSSGYNEQFF.

J is TRBJ2-3 and V is TRBV19; 7 bases agree with TRBD1. The junction had 13 bases not matched to a gene; V was cut back by 10 bases and J by 3 bases. The CDR3 sequence is 15 residues long. In germline, CDR1 is LNHDA, CDR2 SQIVND (reference sequence). CDR3 nucleotides: TGTGCCACCTCCACAGGGGCCTTAGGGACAGATACGCAGTATTTT. It translates to CATSTGALGTDTQYF.

J is TRBJ1-3 and V is TRBV9; no clear D gene. The V gene's germline CDR1 is SGDLS and CDR2 YYNGEE. This CDR3 has 11 amino acids. V was cut by 8 bases and J by 3 bases, with 6 bases left in between. CDR3 in amino acids: CASTGGNTIYF. CDR3 nucleotides: TGTGCCAGTACTGGTGGAAACACCATATATTTT.

The rearrangement uses TRBV15 and TRBJ1-3; tentative D call: TRBD1 (6 bases). Looked up from germline, CDR1 is LNHNV and CDR2 is YYDKDF (reference sequence). The CDR3 is 15 residues long. Trimming removed 8 bases at V and 0 bases at J, with 14 bases between. CDR3 in amino acids: CATVWDTNSGNTIYF. In nucleotides, the CDR3 is TGTGCCACCGTTTGGGACACAAACTCTGGAAACACCATATATTTT.

V is TRBV5-1 and J is TRBJ1-1, with a tentative D call TRBD1 (5 bases). Looked up from germline, CDR1 is SGHRS and CDR2 is YFSETQ. Trimming took off 2 bases at V and 3 bases at J, with 17 bases between the two ends. The CDR3 totals 16 residues. CDR3 amino acids: CASSFRDSYGDTEAFF. CDR3 nucleotide sequence: TGCGCCAGCAGCTTCAGGGACTCGTACGGTGACACTGAAGCTTTCTTT.

This chain links TRBV15 with TRBJ2-7; TRBD2 matches at 11 bases. This CDR3 has 16 residues. The germline V gene has CDR1 LNHNV and CDR2 YYDKDF (reference sequence). V dropped 5 bases and J dropped 0; count of bases not matched to a gene: 6. The CDR3 nucleotides are TGTGCCACCAGCCGACCGGGACTAGCGGCCTCCTACGAGCAGTACTTC. It is translated as CATSRPGLAASYEQYF.

This chain links TRBV5-1 with TRBJ1-6; D is uncertain. Trimming took off 0 bases at V and 0 bases at J, with 7 bases between the two ends. The CDR3 has 16 amino acids. Germline V lookup: CDR1 SGHRS, CDR2 YFSETQ. DNA for the CDR3: TGCGCCAGCAGCTTGGACAGCAGCTCCTATAATTCACCCCTCCACTTT. This encodes CASSLDSSSYNSPLHF.

The chain carries TRBV2 and TRBJ1-6; D call uncertain. Germline CDR1 SNHLY, CDR2 FYNNEI. V lost 6 bases to trimming and J lost 9 bases, with 9 bases between them. This CDR3 has 12 residues. The chain's CDR3 is CASSVGGSPLHF. The CDR3 nucleotides are TGTGCCAGCAGCGTTGGTGGTTCACCCCTCCACTTT.

This clone was counted a single time. The rearrangement joins TRBV6-1 to TRBJ2-7; no definite D call. Between the trimmed V and J ends, which lost 11 bases and 2 bases, there was a span of 16 bases. The CDR3 consists of 13 residues. CDR1 and CDR2 from the germline V gene are MNHNS and SASEGT. In DNA, the CDR3 is TGTGCCTTAACGACGGAGAATACCTACGAGCAGTACTTC. Its translation: CALTTENTYEQYF.

This clone was seen just once. J is TRBJ1-2 and V is TRBV7-9; a possible D gene is TRBD1 (5 bases). Trimming pared 1 base from V and 6 bases from J, leaving 12 bases between. CDR3 length: 14 amino acids. Germline CDR1 is SEHNR and CDR2 is FQNEAQ (reference sequence). The CDR3 nucleotides are TGTGCCAGCAGCTTAGTCGGGGGAGGGGATGGCTACACCTTC. Translating it yields CASSLVGGGDGYTF.

This sequence joins TRBV7-2 and TRBJ2-1, with a tentative D call TRBD2 (6 bases). In germline, CDR1 is SGHTA, CDR2 FQGNSA. V was clipped by 5 bases and J by 1 base, with 12 bases between them. The CDR3 runs 15 residues. The CDR3: CASSPRAGSYNEQFF. In DNA, the CDR3 is TGTGCCAGCAGCCCCAGGGCGGGGTCCTACAATGAGCAGTTCTTC.

V gene TRBV18 combines with J gene TRBJ2-7; D may be TRBD1 (6 bases). In germline, CDR1 is KGHSH, CDR2 LQKENI. Trimming took 2 bases from V and 2 from J, leaving 16 bases between them. The CDR3 contains 16 residues. CDR3 coding DNA: TGTGCCAGCTCACCAAGGAGGACAGAAGATACCTACGAGCAGTACTTC. Translated: CASSPRRTEDTYEQYF. The variable domain in full, completed from reference TRBV18 and TRBJ2-7, reads NAGVMQNPRHLVRRRGQEARLRCSPMKGHSHVYWYRQLPEEGLKFMVYLQKENIIDESGMPKERFSAEFPKEGPSILRIQQVVRGDSAAYFCASSPRRTEDTYEQYFGPGTRLTVT.

This chain uses TRBV28 with TRBJ1-1; D is possibly TRBD1 (6 bases). Germline-derived CDR1 and CDR2 are MDHEN and SYDVKM. V lost 8 bases and J lost 4, with 11 bases in between. This CDR3 contains 12 residues. DNA of the CDR3: TGTGCCAGCGTCGTCAGGGGCACTGAAGCTTTCTTT. Amino acids: CASVVRGTEAFF.

Points on this clone: The junction shows a germline mismatch at one end, possibly a read error. The chain links TRBV2 to TRBJ2-4; the match to TRBD1 covers 7 bases. Germline loops: CDR1 SNHLY, CDR2 FYNNEI. The CDR3 consists of 15 residues. CDR3 in amino acids: CASSLDRDEKSIQYF. DNA of the CDR3: TGTGCCAGCAGCCTTGACAGGGATGAAAAAAGCATTCAGTACTTC.

The rearrangement links TRBV6-5 to TRBJ2-7; unclear D gene. V gave up 6 bases and J gave up 3 bases, with 18 bases separating them. The CDR3 is 15 residues long. CDR1 and CDR2 from the germline V gene are MNHEY and SVGAGI. This CDR3 is CASSDPSISYYEQYF. CDR3 DNA sequence: TGTGCCAGCAGCGACCCTTCGATTTCCTACTACGAGCAGTACTTC.